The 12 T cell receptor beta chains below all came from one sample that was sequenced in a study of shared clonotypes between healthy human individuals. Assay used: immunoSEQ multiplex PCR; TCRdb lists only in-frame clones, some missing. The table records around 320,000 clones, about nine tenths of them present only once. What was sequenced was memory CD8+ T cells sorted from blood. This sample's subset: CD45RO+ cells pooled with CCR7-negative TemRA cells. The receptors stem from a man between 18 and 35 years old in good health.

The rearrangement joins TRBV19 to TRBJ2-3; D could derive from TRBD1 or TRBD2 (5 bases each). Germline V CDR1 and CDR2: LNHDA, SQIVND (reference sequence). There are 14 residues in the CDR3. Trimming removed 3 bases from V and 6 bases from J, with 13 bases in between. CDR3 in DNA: TGTGCCAGTAGTATTTGGACCGAGGGGGATACGCAGTATTTT. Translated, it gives CASSIWTEGDTQYF. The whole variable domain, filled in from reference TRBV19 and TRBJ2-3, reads DGGITQSPKYLFRKEGQNVTLSCEQNLNHDAMYWYRQDPGQGLRLIYYSQIVNDFQKGDIAEGYSVSREKKESFPLTVTSAQKNPTAFYLCASSIWTEGDTQYFGPGTRLTVL.

CDR3: CASSLELAALETQYF. The CDR3 DNA reads TGTGCCAGCAGCTTAGAGCTAGCAGCGCTAGAGACCCAGTACTTC. The rearrangement uses TRBV7-2 and TRBJ2-5; maybe TRBD2 (5 bases). From germline, CDR1 is SGHTA and CDR2 FQGNSA. V was shortened by 1 base and J by 4 bases, with 13 bases between the two germline ends. CDR3 length equals 15 residues.

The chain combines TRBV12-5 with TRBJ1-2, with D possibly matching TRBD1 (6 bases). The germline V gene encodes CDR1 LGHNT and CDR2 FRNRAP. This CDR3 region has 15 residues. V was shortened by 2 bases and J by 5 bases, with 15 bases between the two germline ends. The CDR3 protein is CASGLRYQGRYGYTF. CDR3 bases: TGTGCTAGTGGTTTGCGGTACCAGGGGAGGTATGGCTACACCTTC.

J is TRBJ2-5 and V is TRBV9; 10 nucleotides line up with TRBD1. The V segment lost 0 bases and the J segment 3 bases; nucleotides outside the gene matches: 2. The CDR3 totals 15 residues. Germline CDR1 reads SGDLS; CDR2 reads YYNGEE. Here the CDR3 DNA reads TGTGCCAGCAGCGTAGAGGGGACAGGGGAAGAGACCCAGTACTTC. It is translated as CASSVEGTGEETQYF.

As DNA, the CDR3 is TGTGCCAGTAGTTTGGGGTTTAACGGGGAGCAGTACTTC. This encodes CASSLGFNGEQYF. The V and J genes are TRBV19 and TRBJ2-7; no clear D. V lost 5 bases to trimming and J lost 7 bases, with 15 bases between them. Germline CDR1 reads LNHDA; CDR2 reads SQIVND (reference sequence). The CDR3 has 13 amino acids.

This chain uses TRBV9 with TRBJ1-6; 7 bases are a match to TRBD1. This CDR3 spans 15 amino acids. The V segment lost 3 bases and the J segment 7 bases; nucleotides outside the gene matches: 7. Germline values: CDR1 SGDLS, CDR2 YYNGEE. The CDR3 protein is CASSDPDRSNSPLHF. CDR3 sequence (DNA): TGTGCCAGCAGCGACCCGGACAGGTCGAATTCACCCCTCCACTTT.

The CDR3 bases are TGTGCCAGCAGTTTGTTGGGGGACGGTTACAATGAGCAGTTCTTC. It encodes CASSLLGDGYNEQFF. V is TRBV27 and J is TRBJ2-1; D is tentatively TRBD1 or TRBD2 (5 bases each). Germline loops: CDR1 MNHEY, CDR2 SMNVEV (reference sequence). V was trimmed by 3 bases and J by 4 bases, leaving 13 bases between them. The CDR3 spans 15 residues.

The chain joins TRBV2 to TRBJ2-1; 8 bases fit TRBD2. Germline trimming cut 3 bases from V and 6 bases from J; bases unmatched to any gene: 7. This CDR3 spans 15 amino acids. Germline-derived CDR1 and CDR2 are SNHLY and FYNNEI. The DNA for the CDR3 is TGTGCCAGCAGTGATTCCCTAGCGGGCCTCAATGAGCAGTTCTTC. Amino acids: CASSDSLAGLNEQFF.

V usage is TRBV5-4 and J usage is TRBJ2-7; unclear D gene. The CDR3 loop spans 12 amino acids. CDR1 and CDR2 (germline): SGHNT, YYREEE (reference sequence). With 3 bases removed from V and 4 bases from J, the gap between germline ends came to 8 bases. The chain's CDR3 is CASSYMSYEQYF. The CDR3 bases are TGTGCCAGCAGCTACATGAGTTACGAGCAGTACTTC.

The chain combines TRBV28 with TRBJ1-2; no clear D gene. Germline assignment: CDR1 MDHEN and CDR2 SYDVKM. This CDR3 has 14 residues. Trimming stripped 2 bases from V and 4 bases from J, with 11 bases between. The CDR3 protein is CASSLGEGSYGYTF. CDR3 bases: TGTGCCAGCAGTTTAGGGGAGGGATCCTATGGCTACACCTTC.

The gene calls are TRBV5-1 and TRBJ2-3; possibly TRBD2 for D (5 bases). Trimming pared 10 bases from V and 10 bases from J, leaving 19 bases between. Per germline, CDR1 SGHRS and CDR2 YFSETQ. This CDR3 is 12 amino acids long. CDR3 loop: CAPRMGVIAQYF. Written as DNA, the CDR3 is TGCGCCCCCAGGATGGGAGTTATAGCGCAGTATTTT. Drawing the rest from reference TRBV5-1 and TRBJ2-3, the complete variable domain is KAGVTQTPRYLIKTRGQQVTLSCSPISGHRSVSWYQQTPGQGLQFLFEYFSETQRNKGNFPGRFSGRQFSNSRSEMNVSTLELGDSALYLCAPRMGVIAQYFGPGTRLTVL.

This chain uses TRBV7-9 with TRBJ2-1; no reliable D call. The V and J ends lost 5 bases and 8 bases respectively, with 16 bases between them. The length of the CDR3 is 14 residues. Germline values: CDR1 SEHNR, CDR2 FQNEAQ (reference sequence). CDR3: CASSRSPRADEQFF. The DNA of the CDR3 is TGTGCCAGCAGCAGGAGTCCCCGGGCTGATGAGCAGTTCTTC. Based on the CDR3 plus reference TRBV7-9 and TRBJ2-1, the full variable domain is DTGVSQNPRHKITKRGQNVTFRCDPISEHNRLYWYRQTLGQGPEFLTYFQNEAQLEKSRLLSDRFSAERPKGSFSTLEIQRTEQGDSAMYLCASSRSPRADEQFFGPGTRLTVL.